A selection of T cell receptor beta chains follows, all from one sample in a study of OX40 agonist ivuxolimab in advanced cancers. Here immunoSEQ multiplex PCR was the method, and the copy in TCRdb shows in-frame clones only, minus some. This table has roughly 56,000 clones, 86% appearing once. The sequenced sample was CD4+ or CD8+ T cells sorted from blood, obtained in a trial of the OX40 agonist ivuxolimab. These receptor sequences come from an adult with an advanced solid tumor such as melanoma, head and neck, liver or kidney cancer. Both conserved end residues are part of each CDR3. A D gene is named only where the DNA matches it firmly. The size entry is marked missing in some rows and otherwise reads once, few, many or a size class.

size: once; D: TRBD1; length: 14; V: TRBV6-6; J: TRBJ1-3; CDR3: CASGSPGGGNTIYF; DNA: TGTGCCAGCGGATCCCCAGGGGGAGGAAACACCATATATTTT
size: NA; D: NA; length: 15; V: TRBV6-1; J: TRBJ2-7; CDR3: CASSAGRSGSDEQYF; DNA: TGTGCCAGCAGTGCGGGCAGGTCCGGATCGGACGAGCAGTACTTC
size: NA; D: NA; length: 13; V: TRBV7-6; J: TRBJ2-5; CDR3: CASSLGVRETQYF; DNA: TGTGCCAGCAGCTTAGGGGTTAGAGAGACCCAGTACTTC
size: once; D: NA; length: 17; V: TRBV12-2; J: TRBJ1-5; CDR3: CASTIWGGLAVAQPQHF; DNA: TGTGCCAGCACCATTTGGGGCGGCCTAGCGGTCGCTCAGCCCCAGCATTTT
size: NA; D: NA; length: 16; V: TRBV18; J: TRBJ2-6; CDR3: CASSRNRDTGANVLTF; DNA: TGTGCCAGCTCACGAAACAGGGATACTGGGGCCAACGTCCTGACTTTC
size: NA; D: NA; length: 18; V: TRBV18; J: TRBJ2-3; CDR3: CASSQQAPSELSTDTQYF; DNA: TGTGCCAGCTCCCAACAGGCCCCTTCGGAGTTAAGCACAGATACGCAGTATTTT
size: once; D: NA; length: 15; V: TRBV28; J: TRBJ1-4; CDR3: CASASPRATNEKLFF; DNA: TGTGCCAGCGCCTCCCCCAGGGCAACTAATGAAAAACTGTTTTTT
size: NA; D: NA; length: 14; V: TRBV7-2; J: TRBJ2-1; CDR3: CASSSPRGNNEQFF; DNA: TGTGCCAGCAGCTCCCCCCGGGGAAACAATGAGCAGTTCTTC
size: NA; D: TRBD2; length: 14; V: TRBV6-6; J: TRBJ2-7; CDR3: CASSLGGISYEQYF; DNA: TGTGCCAGCAGTTTGGGAGGGATTTCCTACGAGCAGTACTTC
size: NA; D: NA; length: 10; V: TRBV7-3; J: TRBJ2-7; CDR3: CASSFYEQYF; DNA: TGTGCCAGCAGCTTCTACGAGCAGTACTTC
size: NA; D: TRBD2; length: 15; V: TRBV28; J: TRBJ2-7; CDR3: CASRPGGGGAYEQYF; DNA: TGTGCCAGCAGACCAGGTGGGGGGGGTGCCTACGAGCAGTACTTC
size: NA; D: NA; length: 15; V: TRBV27; J: TRBJ2-1; CDR3: CASRQSGTSYNEQFF; DNA: TGTGCCAGCAGGCAGTCGGGCACCTCCTACAATGAGCAGTTCTTC
size: NA; D: NA; length: 14; V: TRBV21-1; J: TRBJ2-7; CDR3: CASSARDREEEQYF; DNA: TGTGCCAGCAGCGCCCGGGACAGGGAGGAGGAGCAGTACTTC
size: once; D: TRBD1; length: 12; V: TRBV4-1; J: TRBJ1-2; CDR3: CASSRGTGVYTF; DNA: TGCGCCAGCAGCCGAGGGACAGGTGTCTACACCTTC
size: NA; D: TRBD2; length: 14; V: TRBV7-2; J: TRBJ2-7; CDR3: CASSTAGLATEQYF; DNA: TGTGCCAGCAGCACTGCGGGACTAGCAACCGAGCAGTACTTC
size: NA; D: NA; length: 15; V: TRBV7-3; J: TRBJ2-3; CDR3: CASSLTLNFVDTQYF; DNA: TGTGCCAGCAGCTTAACGCTAAATTTCGTGGATACGCAGTATTTT
size: NA; D: TRBD1; length: 16; V: TRBV27; J: TRBJ2-3; CDR3: CASSHGQGPSTDTQYF; DNA: TGTGCCAGCAGTCACGGACAGGGCCCTAGCACAGATACGCAGTATTTT
size: NA; D: NA; length: 11; V: TRBV30; J: TRBJ2-7; CDR3: CALTRAYEQYF; DNA: TGTGCCCTTACAAGAGCCTACGAGCAGTACTTC
size: NA; D: TRBD1; length: 17; V: TRBV5-1; J: TRBJ2-3; CDR3: CASSPRQGAIFTDTQYF; DNA: TGCGCCAGCAGCCCTCGACAGGGAGCGATCTTCACAGATACGCAGTATTTT
size: NA; D: NA; length: 17; V: TRBV7-6; J: TRBJ2-5; CDR3: CASSLAFGGGLQETQYF; DNA: TGTGCCAGCAGCTTAGCGTTTGGGGGGGGGCTACAAGAGACCCAGTACTTC
size: NA; D: TRBD1; length: 15; V: TRBV19; J: TRBJ1-2; CDR3: CASSIDRTGTYGYTF; DNA: TGTGCCAGTAGTATAGATCGGACAGGAACCTATGGCTACACCTTC
size: NA; D: NA; length: 13; V: TRBV29-1; J: TRBJ1-1; CDR3: CSVKHGGKTEAFF; DNA: TGCAGCGTGAAACACGGGGGGAAGACTGAAGCTTTCTTT
size: NA; D: NA; length: 14; V: TRBV9; J: TRBJ2-2; CDR3: CASSPDRLTGELFF; DNA: TGTGCCAGCAGCCCCGACAGGTTGACCGGGGAGCTGTTTTTT